This entry lists 29 T cell receptor beta chains sequenced from one sample in a study of CD8+ T cells in alopecia areata. RNA extraction was followed by reverse transcription into cDNA, which acted as the sequencing template. Profiling relied on immunoSEQ multiplex PCR, and the TCRdb table lists in-frame clones only, not all of them. The sample has around 200,000 clones; more than 60% are singletons. The specimen comprised CD4+ T cells sorted from blood, sampled at week 0. The receptors were gathered from a human donor with alopecia areata.

V is TRBV4-3 and J is TRBJ2-3; D is ambiguous. Germline CDR1 reads LGHNA; CDR2 reads YSLEER. The CDR3 runs to 14 residues. The V end lost 0 bases, the J end lost 2 bases, and 6 bases lay between the germline ends. The CDR3 reads CASSQESLTDTQYF. The CDR3 DNA reads TGCGCCAGCAGCCAAGAATCGCTCACAGATACGCAGTATTTT.

Concerning this clone: Other DNA sequences within the sample encode an identical CDR3. The chain uses TRBV29-1 and TRBJ2-3, with D maybe TRBD2 (6 bases). The germline V gene encodes CDR1 SQVTM and CDR2 ANQGSEA. The CDR3 is 13 residues long. Trimming removed 2 bases from V and 1 base from J, with 7 bases in between. CDR3 in amino acids: CSVETGGTDTQYF. The CDR3 nucleotides read TGCAGCGTTGAAACGGGGGGCACAGATACGCAGTATTTT.

This clone was counted only a few times. The chain employs TRBV5-1 and TRBJ2-7; possible D gene TRBD1, 5 bases. The CDR3 sequence is 13 residues long. V was pared by 5 bases and J by 0 bases, with 9 bases between. The germline CDR1 and CDR2 sequences are SGHRS and YFSETQ. CDR3 region: CASSVDNSYEQYF. Here the CDR3 DNA reads TGCGCCAGCAGTGTGGACAACTCCTACGAGCAGTACTTC.

The chain recombines TRBV9 with TRBJ2-3; D remains unclear. V was trimmed by 0 bases and J by 1 base, leaving 9 bases between them. Germline V gives CDR1 SGDLS, CDR2 YYNGEE. CDR3 length equals 15 residues. The CDR3 is CASSVAGSGTDTQYF. DNA of the CDR3: TGTGCCAGCAGCGTAGCCGGGTCCGGCACAGATACGCAGTATTTT.

The chain combines TRBV30 with TRBJ2-3; weak D call: TRBD2 (5 bases). This CDR3 spans 15 amino acids. Germline-derived CDR1 and CDR2 are GTSNPN and SVGIG (reference sequence). Between the trimmed V and J ends, which lost 0 bases and 0 bases, there was a span of 10 bases. The CDR3 sequence is CAWSVGSRSTDTQYF. In DNA, the CDR3 is TGTGCCTGGAGTGTGGGGAGTCGTAGCACAGATACGCAGTATTTT.

The chain couples TRBV11-3 to TRBJ1-1; D not resolved. The CDR3 covers 13 residues. V was clipped by 4 bases and J by 1 base, with 7 bases between them. The germline gives CDR1 SGHNT, CDR2 YENEEA. In DNA, the CDR3 is TGTGCCAGCAGCTACGAGAGGAACACTGAAGCTTTCTTT. Encoded protein: CASSYERNTEAFF.

This chain uses TRBV2 with TRBJ2-7, with D unresolved. CDR1 is SNHLY, CDR2 FYNNEI, per germline. The ends were cut back, 4 bases at V and 4 bases at J, with 5 bases in the middle. CDR3 length: 11 residues. The CDR3 sequence is CASSGEYEQYF. CDR3 nucleotides: TGTGCCAGCAGTGGAGAATACGAGCAGTACTTC.

This clone was seen a handful of times. The rearrangement links TRBV5-1 to TRBJ2-2, with no clear D. Trimming took off 4 bases at V and 5 bases at J, with 15 bases between the two ends. The CDR3 contains 15 residues. CDR1 and CDR2 from the germline V gene are SGHRS and YFSETQ. CDR3 region: CASSPQMSLTGELFF. CDR3 nucleotides: TGCGCCAGCAGCCCCCAGATGAGCCTTACCGGGGAGCTGTTTTTT. The entire variable domain, with the rest obtained from reference TRBV5-1 and TRBJ2-2, is as follows: KAGVTQTPRYLIKTRGQQVTLSCSPISGHRSVSWYQQTPGQGLQFLFEYFSETQRNKGNFPGRFSGRQFSNSRSEMNVSTLELGDSALYLCASSPQMSLTGELFFGEGSRLTVL.

This clone was found a few times. This chain joins TRBV27 and TRBJ2-3, with 11 bases identical to TRBD2. Germline CDR1 and CDR2: MNHEY and SMNVEV (reference sequence). V was pared by 6 bases and J by 5 bases, with 7 bases of the junction left unmatched. CDR3 length equals 15 residues. CDR3 in amino acids: CASSVLAGGGDTQYF. The DNA for the CDR3 is TGTGCCAGCAGCGTTCTAGCGGGGGGAGGAGATACGCAGTATTTT.

The chain couples TRBV19 to TRBJ2-6; no clear D. V lost 8 bases to trimming and J lost 0 bases, with 14 bases between them. The germline gives CDR1 LNHDA, CDR2 SQIVND (reference sequence). The CDR3 has 16 residues. Here the CDR3 reads CASGPGQSSGANVLTF. CDR3 coding DNA: TGTGCCAGTGGACCGGGCCAAAGCTCTGGGGCCAACGTCCTGACTTTC.

V is TRBV25-1 and J is TRBJ2-1; maybe TRBD1 (5 bases). CDR1 and CDR2 from the germline V gene are MGHDK and SYGVNS. This CDR3 contains 13 residues. V was shortened by 6 bases and J by 6 bases, with 12 bases between the two germline ends. The CDR3 protein is CASRGAYLNEQFF. The CDR3 nucleotides read TGTGCCAGCAGAGGGGCCTACCTCAATGAGCAGTTCTTC.

This chain connects TRBV19 to TRBJ1-5; D perhaps matches TRBD1 (6 bases). The CDR3 is 14 residues long. CDR1 is LNHDA and CDR2 is SQIVND in the germline V gene (reference sequence). V dropped 3 bases and J dropped 3 bases, with 9 bases sitting between them. The CDR3 DNA reads as TGTGCCAGTAGTATTGGACAGACCAATCAGCCCCAGCATTTT. It codes for CASSIGQTNQPQHF.

V usage is TRBV29-1 and J usage is TRBJ2-1; 8 bases map to TRBD2. The CDR3 contains 15 residues. J was trimmed by 12 bases and V by 1 base; bases with no gene match: 14. The germline gives CDR1 SQVTM, CDR2 ANQGSEA. The CDR3 loop is CSVEVPAGTRNWQFF. The CDR3 region has the DNA TGCAGCGTTGAAGTCCCCGCCGGGACTAGAAATTGGCAGTTCTTC.

The chain combines TRBV7-2 with TRBJ1-6; D gene unclear. Germline V gives CDR1 SGHTA, CDR2 FQGNSA. CDR3 length: 14 residues. The germline V and J ends were trimmed by 1 base and 7 bases, with 8 bases remaining between them. The CDR3 region is CASSLGIVNSPLHF. The CDR3 DNA sequence: TGTGCCAGCAGCTTAGGAATAGTAAATTCACCCCTCCACTTT.

The chain links TRBV5-5 to TRBJ2-3; D gene ambiguous. V was cut by 10 bases and J by 0 bases, with 15 bases left in between. Germline lookup yields CDR1 SGHKS and CDR2 YYEKEE (reference sequence). There are 14 residues in the CDR3. The CDR3 is CAGRQGPSTDTQYF. CDR3 DNA sequence: TGTGCCGGAAGACAAGGTCCTAGCACAGATACGCAGTATTTT.

This clone showed up just a few times. The rearrangement links TRBV7-2 to TRBJ1-3; D is undetermined. The CDR3 is made up of 11 amino acids. The germline V gene has CDR1 SGHTA and CDR2 FQGNSA. With 5 bases removed from V and 6 bases from J, the gap between germline ends came to 5 bases. The CDR3 reads CASSIENTIYF. CDR3 nucleotide sequence: TGTGCCAGCAGCATCGAAAACACCATATATTTT.

The chain uses TRBV30 and TRBJ1-2; D is ambiguous. Germline CDR1 reads GTSNPN; CDR2 reads SVGIG (reference sequence). The CDR3 sequence is 11 residues long. Trimming cost V 4 bases and J 8 bases, with 11 bases left between them. CDR3 in amino acids: CAWKMGNGYTF. The CDR3 DNA reads as TGTGCCTGGAAAATGGGGAACGGCTACACCTTC.

V usage is TRBV29-1 and J usage is TRBJ1-1; D is undetermined. CDR3 length: 13 amino acids. The germline gives CDR1 SQVTM, CDR2 ANQGSEA. V was clipped by 4 bases and J by 1 base, with 10 bases between them. The DNA of the CDR3 is TGCAGCGTTGCGTCCTCAGGGAACACTGAAGCTTTCTTT. Amino acid sequence: CSVASSGNTEAFF.

The CDR3 nucleotides read TGCGCCACCCAACCAGGAGCGGGCTCCTACAATGAGCAGTTCTTC. It translates to CATQPGAGSYNEQFF. This chain uses TRBV5-1 with TRBJ2-1; tentative D call: TRBD2 (6 bases). This CDR3 has 15 residues. Germline V lookup: CDR1 SGHRS, CDR2 YFSETQ. Trimming left V 9 bases short and J 0 bases short, with 16 bases between. Filled out from reference TRBV5-1 and TRBJ2-1, the complete variable domain reads KAGVTQTPRYLIKTRGQQVTLSCSPISGHRSVSWYQQTPGQGLQFLFEYFSETQRNKGNFPGRFSGRQFSNSRSEMNVSTLELGDSALYLCATQPGAGSYNEQFFGPGTRLTVL.

V and J are TRBV6-6 and TRBJ1-2, with a tentative D call TRBD1 (6 bases). The CDR3 has 12 amino acids. CDR1 is MNHNY, CDR2 SVGAGI, per germline (reference sequence). With 10 bases removed from V and 6 bases from J, the gap between germline ends came to 15 bases. CDR3 region: CAIKNRDDGYTF. For the CDR3, the DNA is TGTGCCATTAAAAACAGGGACGATGGCTACACCTTC.

This clone was seen a few times. This CDR3 reads CASSRGLAGDRYEQYF. Written as DNA, the CDR3 is TGTGCCAGCAGCCGCGGACTAGCGGGGGACCGCTACGAGCAGTACTTC. The chain joins TRBV7-2 to TRBJ2-7, with 13 positions matching TRBD2. This CDR3 spans 16 amino acids. V was clipped by 5 bases and J by 3 bases; unmatched bases: 7. Germline CDR1 SGHTA, CDR2 FQGNSA.

The J gene is TRBJ2-5, the V gene TRBV29-1; D unclear. This CDR3 comprises 11 residues. V gave up 6 bases and J gave up 5 bases, with 10 bases separating them. Germline V gene sequence: CDR1 SQVTM, CDR2 ANQGSEA. The CDR3 bases are TGCAGCGTGGCGCCAAGTGAGACCCAGTACTTC. It is translated as CSVAPSETQYF.

The chain uses TRBV29-1 and TRBJ2-7; D perhaps matches TRBD2 (5 bases). V gave up 5 bases and J gave up 0 bases, with 17 bases separating them. The germline V gene has CDR1 SQVTM and CDR2 ANQGSEA. The CDR3 totals 15 residues. The CDR3 coding sequence is TGCAGCGTTCATTCCTTGAACGGGGACTCCTACGAGCAGTACTTC. Its protein product is CSVHSLNGDSYEQYF.

This clone was counted a few times. V usage is TRBV4-3 and J usage is TRBJ1-2; TRBD1 agrees at 8 bases. The CDR3 runs 14 residues. Germline lookup yields CDR1 LGHNA and CDR2 YSLEER. V was clipped by 1 base and J by 8 bases; unmatched bases: 6. CDR3 nucleotide sequence: TGCGCCAGCAGCCAAGGGACAGGGATTGGAGGCTACACCTTC. Encoded protein: CASSQGTGIGGYTF.

The chain couples TRBV9 to TRBJ2-5; 9 nucleotides match TRBD2. The CDR3 has 14 residues. Germline V gene data show CDR1 as SGDLS and CDR2 as YYNGEE. Losses at the gene ends were 1 base for V and 5 bases for J; bases not matched to a gene: 3. The DNA of the CDR3 is TGTGCCAGCAGCGTAAGTCTAGCGGGGGAGACCCAGTACTTC. This gives the protein CASSVSLAGETQYF.

The J gene is TRBJ2-1, the V gene TRBV19, with D tentatively TRBD1 (6 bases). Trimming took 7 bases from V and 2 from J, leaving 12 bases between them. This CDR3 comprises 14 residues. Germline V lookup: CDR1 LNHDA, CDR2 SQIVND (reference sequence). The CDR3 DNA reads as TGTGCCAGTACCGCGACAGGACCCTACAATGAGCAGTTCTTC. Translation: CASTATGPYNEQFF.

V is TRBV9 and J is TRBJ2-2, with D unresolved. Trimming cost V 2 bases and J 0 bases, with 8 bases left between them. This CDR3 has 15 residues. Germline V CDR1 and CDR2: SGDLS, YYNGEE. CDR3 nucleotides: TGTGCCAGCAGCGTGACCGGACCGAACACCGGGGAGCTGTTTTTT. This codes for CASSVTGPNTGELFF.

The table lists this clone with a few counts. The rearrangement joins TRBV5-1 to TRBJ2-2; unclear D gene. The length of the CDR3 is 13 residues. Germline V gene lookup returns CDR1 SGHRS and CDR2 YFSETQ. V was shortened by 1 base and J by 3 bases, with 4 bases between the two germline ends. DNA for the CDR3: TGCGCCAGCAGCTTGCGGGACACCGGGGAGCTGTTTTTT. Its translation: CASSLRDTGELFF.

The chain has TRBV9 and TRBJ2-4, with 7 bases matching TRBD2. CDR3 length: 15 amino acids. V trimming: 4 bases; J trimming: 7 bases; junction bases outside the gene matches: 11. CDR1 and CDR2 (germline): SGDLS, YYNGEE. The CDR3 region has the DNA TGTGCCAGCAGCCCCCTGGGAGGGGTGGGCAACATTCAGTACTTC. It yields the protein CASSPLGGVGNIQYF. Supplemented by reference TRBV9 and TRBJ2-4, the full variable domain reads DSGVTQTPKHLITATGQRVTLRCSPRSGDLSVYWYQQSLDQGLQFLIQYYNGEERAKGNILERFSAQQFPDLHSELNLSSLELGDSALYFCASSPLGGVGNIQYFGAGTRLSVL.